These 11 T cell receptor beta chains were all obtained from the same sample, sequenced in a study of blood T cell repertoires in COVID-19. Sequencing was performed with immunoSEQ multiplex PCR; in TCRdb, only in-frame clones are kept and a portion is missing. The table includes about 270,000 clones, more than 75% detected once. Sequencing was done on a sample of PBMCs or T cells enriched from blood (not recorded which). These receptor sequences come from a man between 18 and 29 years old who had recovered from COVID-19.

The chain has TRBV14 and TRBJ1-1; weak D call: TRBD1 (6 bases). Germline CDR1 is SGHDN and CDR2 is FVKESK. Deletions cut 3 bases from V and 0 bases from J, with 14 bases between. This CDR3 is 16 amino acids long. The CDR3: CASSQLPGAMNTEAFF. For the CDR3, the DNA is TGTGCCAGCAGCCAGCTACCAGGGGCTATGAACACTGAAGCTTTCTTT.

The J gene is TRBJ1-1, the V gene TRBV7-3, with 7 bases that match TRBD1. CDR3 size: 16 residues. Germline assignment: CDR1 SGHTA and CDR2 FQGTGA. Germline trimming cut 5 bases from V and 3 bases from J; bases unmatched to any gene: 12. In DNA, the CDR3 is TGTGCCAGCAGCCGAAACCGACAGGGAAGGGACACTGAAGCTTTCTTT. Amino acid sequence: CASSRNRQGRDTEAFF.

The CDR3 sequence is CAGRDIRSGANVLTF. Written as DNA, the CDR3 is TGTGCCGGACGGGACATCCGCTCTGGGGCCAACGTCCTGACTTTC. This rearrangement joins TRBV24-1 to TRBJ2-6; maybe TRBD1 (6 bases). The length of the CDR3 is 15 residues. Trimming removed 12 bases from V and 0 bases from J, with 14 bases in between. Germline loops: CDR1 KGHDR, CDR2 SFDVKD.

The chain is built from TRBV14 and TRBJ2-5; 7 bases match TRBD1. Germline CDR1 SGHDN, CDR2 FVKESK. Trimming cost V 3 bases and J 5 bases; bases outside gene matches: 6. This CDR3 contains 14 residues. For the CDR3, the DNA is TGTGCCAGCAGCCAGCTAATCAGGGGGGAGACCCAGTACTTC. As protein: CASSQLIRGETQYF.

The chain recombines TRBV9 with TRBJ2-1; a weak D match, TRBD2 (5 bases). This CDR3 contains 16 residues. The V end lost 0 bases, the J end lost 3 bases, and 13 bases lay between the germline ends. The V gene's germline CDR1 is SGDLS and CDR2 YYNGEE. This chain's CDR3 is CASSVDSSSYYNEQFF. CDR3 in DNA: TGTGCCAGCAGCGTAGATTCTAGCTCCTACTACAATGAGCAGTTCTTC.

This rearrangement joins TRBV9 to TRBJ2-1, with D perhaps TRBD2 (6 bases). Between the trimmed V and J ends, which lost 0 bases and 8 bases, there was a span of 12 bases. The germline gives CDR1 SGDLS, CDR2 YYNGEE. CDR3 length equals 14 residues. DNA of the CDR3: TGTGCCAGCAGCGTAGTGGAGGGTAGGGATGAGCAGTTCTTC. Amino acid sequence: CASSVVEGRDEQFF.

This chain connects TRBV18 to TRBJ2-2; D gene ambiguous. The CDR3 has 13 residues. Trimming removed 2 bases from V and 3 bases from J, with 4 bases in between. Looked up from germline, CDR1 is KGHSH and CDR2 is LQKENI. The CDR3 DNA sequence: TGTGCCAGCTCACCAACGGACACCGGGGAGCTGTTTTTT. Translating it yields CASSPTDTGELFF.

This chain joins TRBV5-1 and TRBJ1-1; TRBD1 is a possible D gene (6 bases). CDR1 and CDR2 from the germline V gene are SGHRS and YFSETQ. This CDR3 comprises 15 residues. V lost 1 base, J lost 0 bases, and 10 bases lay in between. The DNA for the CDR3 is TGCGCCAGCAGCTTGACAGGGTTTATGAACACTGAAGCTTTCTTT. This translates into CASSLTGFMNTEAFF.

The J gene is TRBJ1-1, the V gene TRBV6-5; weak D call: TRBD1 (5 bases). The CDR3 loop spans 14 amino acids. V lost 0 bases to trimming and J lost 7 bases, with 12 bases between them. Germline CDR1 MNHEY, CDR2 SVGAGI. CDR3 residues: CASSYSVFRVEAFF. The CDR3, as DNA: TGTGCCAGCAGTTACTCGGTATTCAGGGTTGAAGCTTTCTTT.

CDR3 sequence (DNA): TGTGCCAGCAGTGAGAAAGCCGGGACAGGGGAAGAGACCCAGTACTTC. Amino acids: CASSEKAGTGEETQYF. The J gene is TRBJ2-5, the V gene TRBV6-1; 10 bases fit TRBD1. This CDR3 contains 16 residues. Looked up from germline, CDR1 is MNHNS and CDR2 is SASEGT. V gave up 3 bases and J gave up 3 bases; unmatched junction bases: 7.

V usage is TRBV30 and J usage is TRBJ1-5; the match to TRBD1 covers 8 bases. The CDR3 consists of 14 residues. Unmatched junction bases numbered 9, after V lost 4 bases and J lost 7 bases. Germline lookup yields CDR1 GTSNPN and CDR2 SVGIG (reference sequence). The CDR3 nucleotides are TGTGCCTGGAAATCGCCAGGGGGCTACCAGCCCCAGCATTTT. Translation: CAWKSPGGYQPQHF.